This T cell receptor (beta chain) was captured in a study of CD8 T cells in ankylosing spondylitis. This clonotype was seen ten or more times. One entry per CDR3 protein results from TCRdb running MiXCR on the 5' RACE reads. The sample holds 230,000 or so distinct CDR3 sequences, 20% to 30% seen once. This sequence was found in a male donor with ankylosing spondylitis or in good health (not recorded which). Sequencing was performed on blood, either unsorted or a sorted T cell fraction (not recorded which).

This CDR3 is CSARPRTSGYEQYF. CDR3 nucleotides: TGCAGTGCTAGACCTCGGACTAGCGGATACGAGCAGTACTTC. J is TRBJ2-7 and V is TRBV20-1; 10 positions agree with TRBD2. The CDR3 has 14 amino acids. Looked up from germline, CDR1 is DFQATT and CDR2 is SNEGSKA (reference sequence). V shed 2 bases and J 4 bases; nucleotides not matched to a gene: 5.